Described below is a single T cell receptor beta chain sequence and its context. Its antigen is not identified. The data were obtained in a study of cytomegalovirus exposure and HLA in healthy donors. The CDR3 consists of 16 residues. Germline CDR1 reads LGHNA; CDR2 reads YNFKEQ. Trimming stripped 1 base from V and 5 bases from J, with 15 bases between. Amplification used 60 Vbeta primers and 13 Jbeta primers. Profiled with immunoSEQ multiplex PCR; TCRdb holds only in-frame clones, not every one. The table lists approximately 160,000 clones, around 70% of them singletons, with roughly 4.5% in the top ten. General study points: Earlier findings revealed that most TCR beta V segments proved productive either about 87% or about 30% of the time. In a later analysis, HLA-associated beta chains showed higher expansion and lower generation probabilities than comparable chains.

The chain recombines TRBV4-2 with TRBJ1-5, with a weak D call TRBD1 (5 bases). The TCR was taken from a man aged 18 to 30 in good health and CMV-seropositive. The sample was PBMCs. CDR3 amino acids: CASSQVQGPGHQPQHF. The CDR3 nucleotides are TGTGCCAGCAGCCAAGTGCAGGGCCCAGGACATCAGCCCCAGCATTTT.